This T cell receptor (beta chain) came from a study of shared clonotypes between healthy human individuals. Study-wide points: Across a few donors, naive CD4 shared around 5%, naive CD8 around 3.5%, memory CD4 roughly 2.4%, memory CD8 roughly 0.37%.

CDR3 length: 16 amino acids. J was trimmed by 4 bases and V by 0 bases; bases with no gene match: 8. CDR1 and CDR2 (germline): GTSNPN, SVGIG (reference sequence). Comments on this clone: The antigen is unknown.

The assay was immunoSEQ multiplex PCR, and TCRdb's table has in-frame clones only and misses some. This table holds over 2 million clones, around 92% found once. The receptor was derived from a man aged 18-30 years in good health. Some clones in this sample may be carry-over from other donors' samples. The rearrangement uses TRBV30 and TRBJ2-5; 10 bases match TRBD2. Sequencing was carried out using naive CD4+ T cells from PBMCs. Subset noted: CD45RA+ positively selected. CDR3 bases: TGTGCCTGGAGTGTAGGGACTAGCGCCTTTTTAGAGACCCAGTACTTC. It yields the protein CAWSVGTSAFLETQYF.